The present entry profiles one T cell receptor (beta chain) with its context. This entry is derived from a study of blood T cell repertoires in COVID-19. The CDR3 sequence is 13 residues long. V was clipped by 2 bases and J by 5 bases; unmatched bases: 2. CDR1 and CDR2 from the germline V gene are SNHLY and FYNNEI. Per the authors' pipeline: Estimation of nucleated cell counts was performed using reference gene primer amplification. TCRdb's copy holds only in-frame clones and misses some; the assay was immunoSEQ multiplex PCR. V, J and clone size are those of that table, while D and trimming were read from the DNA. The sample lists under 150,000 clones, more than 75% occurring once.

Specimen: peripheral blood. The chain couples TRBV2 to TRBJ2-7, with 8 nucleotides matching TRBD2. The clonotype originates from a man in his sixties with acute or convalescent COVID-19. The CDR3 region has the DNA TGTGCCAGCAGTGAACGGGGGGGTAACGAGCAGTACTTC. It codes for CASSERGGNEQYF. Combining the CDR3 with reference TRBV2 and TRBJ2-7 gives the whole variable domain EPEVTQTPSHQVTQMGQEVILRCVPISNHLYFYWYRQILGQKVEFLVSFYNNEISEKSEIFDDQFSVERPDGSNFTLKIRSTKLEDSAMYFCASSERGGNEQYFGPGTRLTVT.